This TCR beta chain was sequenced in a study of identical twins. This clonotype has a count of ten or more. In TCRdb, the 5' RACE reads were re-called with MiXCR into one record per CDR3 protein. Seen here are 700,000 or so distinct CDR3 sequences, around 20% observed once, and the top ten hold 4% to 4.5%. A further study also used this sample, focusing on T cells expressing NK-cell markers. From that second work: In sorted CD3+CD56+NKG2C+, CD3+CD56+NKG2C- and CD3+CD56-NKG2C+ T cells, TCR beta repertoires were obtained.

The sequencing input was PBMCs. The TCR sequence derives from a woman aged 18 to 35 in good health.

The chain's CDR3 is CASSLFFPSGSNEQFF. In DNA form, the CDR3 reads TGCGCCAGCAGCTTGTTCTTCCCTAGCGGGAGCAATGAGCAGTTCTTC. V gene TRBV5-1 combines with J gene TRBJ2-1; 10 bases are a match to TRBD2. Germline V gene sequence: CDR1 SGHRS, CDR2 YFSETQ. The CDR3 is 16 residues long. V dropped 1 base and J dropped 6; count of bases not matched to a gene: 7.